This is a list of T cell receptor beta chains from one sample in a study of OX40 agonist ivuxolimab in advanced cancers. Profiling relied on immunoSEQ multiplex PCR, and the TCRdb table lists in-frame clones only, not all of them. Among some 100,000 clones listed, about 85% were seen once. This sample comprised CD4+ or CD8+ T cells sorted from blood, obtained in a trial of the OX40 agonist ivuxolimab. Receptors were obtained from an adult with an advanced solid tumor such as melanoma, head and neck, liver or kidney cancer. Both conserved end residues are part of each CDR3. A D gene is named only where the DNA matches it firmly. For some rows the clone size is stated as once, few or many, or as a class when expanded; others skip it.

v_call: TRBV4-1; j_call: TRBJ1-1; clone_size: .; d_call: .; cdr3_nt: TGCGCCAGCAGCCAAGATGGGGGCGTATTCCTGGGCACTGAAGCTTTCTTT; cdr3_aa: CASSQDGGVFLGTEAFF
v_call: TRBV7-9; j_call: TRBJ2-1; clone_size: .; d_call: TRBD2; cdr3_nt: TGTGCCAGCCATCGGGGGGGCAAAAATGAGCAGTTCTTC; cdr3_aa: CASHRGGKNEQFF
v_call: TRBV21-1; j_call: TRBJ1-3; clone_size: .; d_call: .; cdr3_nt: TGTGCCAGCAGGTTACAACACGCACGAAACACCATATATTTT; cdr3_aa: CASRLQHARNTIYF
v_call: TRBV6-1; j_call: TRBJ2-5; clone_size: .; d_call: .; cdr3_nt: TGTGCCAGCAGTCGACAGGACCAAGAGACCCAGTACTTC; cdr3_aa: CASSRQDQETQYF
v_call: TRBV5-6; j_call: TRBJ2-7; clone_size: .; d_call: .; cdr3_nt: TGTGCCAGCAAGAGGGCGGAGGAGCAGTACTTC; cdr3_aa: CASKRAEEQYF
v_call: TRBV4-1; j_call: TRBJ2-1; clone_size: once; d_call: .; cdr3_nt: TGCGCCAGCAGCCAAGAGCCGGGGAGCTCCTACAATGAGCAGTTCTTC; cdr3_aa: CASSQEPGSSYNEQFF
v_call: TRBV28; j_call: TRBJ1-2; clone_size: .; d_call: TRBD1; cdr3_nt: TGTGCCAGCAGAAAGGGACAGCGGGACTATGGCTACACCTTC; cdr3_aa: CASRKGQRDYGYTF
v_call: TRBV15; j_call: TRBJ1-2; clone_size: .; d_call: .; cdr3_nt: TGTGCCACCAGCAGAGATAAAGACATCAGGATGGGTGGCTACACCTTC; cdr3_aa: CATSRDKDIRMGGYTF
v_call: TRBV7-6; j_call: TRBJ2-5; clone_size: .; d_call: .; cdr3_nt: TGTGCCAGCAGCCCTAACCCGGGGCAGCTGCAAGAGACCCAGTACTTC; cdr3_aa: CASSPNPGQLQETQYF
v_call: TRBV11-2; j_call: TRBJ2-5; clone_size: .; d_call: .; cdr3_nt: TGTGCCAGCAGCTTAGAGAGATGGACCCAGTACTTC; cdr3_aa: CASSLERWTQYF
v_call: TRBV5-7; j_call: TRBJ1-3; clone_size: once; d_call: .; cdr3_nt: TGTGCCAGCAGCTCCAGGGTAAACTCTGGAAACACCATATATTTT; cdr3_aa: CASSSRVNSGNTIYF
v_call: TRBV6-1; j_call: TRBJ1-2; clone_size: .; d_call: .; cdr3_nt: TGTGCCAGCAGTGGCATCAGGGTGCATGGCTACACCTTC; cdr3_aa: CASSGIRVHGYTF
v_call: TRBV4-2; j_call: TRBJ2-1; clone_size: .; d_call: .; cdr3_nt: TGTGCCAGCAGCCAAGACGAGAGGGGGGGGGCCTACAATGAGCAGTTCTTC; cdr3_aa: CASSQDERGGAYNEQFF
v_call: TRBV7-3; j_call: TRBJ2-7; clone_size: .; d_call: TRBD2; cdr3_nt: TGTGCCAGCAGCCCTAGCGGGGGGGCCGGCGAGCAGTACTTC; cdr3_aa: CASSPSGGAGEQYF
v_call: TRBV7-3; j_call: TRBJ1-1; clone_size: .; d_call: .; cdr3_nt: TGTGCCAGCAGCGCACAGGGAAACACTGAAGCTTTCTTT; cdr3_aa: CASSAQGNTEAFF
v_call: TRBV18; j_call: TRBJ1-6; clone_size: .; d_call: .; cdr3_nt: TGTGCCAGCTCACCGGAGGGAGGCAATTCACCCCTCCACTTT; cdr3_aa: CASSPEGGNSPLHF
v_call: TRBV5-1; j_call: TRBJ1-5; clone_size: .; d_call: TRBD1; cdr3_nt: TGCGCCAGCAGCTTGGCCGGACAGGGCAATCAGCCCCAGCATTTT; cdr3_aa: CASSLAGQGNQPQHF
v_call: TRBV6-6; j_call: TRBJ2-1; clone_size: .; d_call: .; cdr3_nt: TGTGCCAGCCAGCCCGGGATTCTCAATGAGCAGTTCTTC; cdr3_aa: CASQPGILNEQFF
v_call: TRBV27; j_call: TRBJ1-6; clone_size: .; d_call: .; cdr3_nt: TGTGCCAGCAGTTTCCTCGACGGCAGACCTCTCCACTTT; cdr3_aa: CASSFLDGRPLHF